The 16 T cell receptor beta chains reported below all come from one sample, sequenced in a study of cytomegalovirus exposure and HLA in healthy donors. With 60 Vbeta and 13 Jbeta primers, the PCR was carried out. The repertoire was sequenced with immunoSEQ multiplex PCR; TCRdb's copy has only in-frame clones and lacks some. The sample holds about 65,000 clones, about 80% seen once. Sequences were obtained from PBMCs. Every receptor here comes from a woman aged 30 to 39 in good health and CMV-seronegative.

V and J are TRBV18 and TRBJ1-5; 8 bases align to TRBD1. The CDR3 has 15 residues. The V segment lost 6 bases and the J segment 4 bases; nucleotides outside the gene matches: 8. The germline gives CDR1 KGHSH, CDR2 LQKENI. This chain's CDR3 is CASSPADRGNQPQHF. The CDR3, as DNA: TGTGCCAGCTCCCCTGCCGACAGGGGTAATCAGCCCCAGCATTTT.

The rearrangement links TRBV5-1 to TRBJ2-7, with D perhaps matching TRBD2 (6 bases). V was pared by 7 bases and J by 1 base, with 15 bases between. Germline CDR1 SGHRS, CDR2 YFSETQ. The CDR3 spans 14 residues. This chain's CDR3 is CASGPGTASYEQYF. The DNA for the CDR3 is TGCGCCAGCGGGCCCGGGACTGCATCCTACGAGCAGTACTTC.

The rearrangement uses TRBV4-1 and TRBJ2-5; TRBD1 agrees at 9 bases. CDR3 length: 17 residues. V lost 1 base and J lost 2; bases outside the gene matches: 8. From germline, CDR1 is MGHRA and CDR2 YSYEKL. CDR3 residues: CASSQAGRTGDQETQYF. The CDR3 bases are TGCGCCAGCAGCCAAGCGGGGCGGACAGGGGATCAAGAGACCCAGTACTTC.

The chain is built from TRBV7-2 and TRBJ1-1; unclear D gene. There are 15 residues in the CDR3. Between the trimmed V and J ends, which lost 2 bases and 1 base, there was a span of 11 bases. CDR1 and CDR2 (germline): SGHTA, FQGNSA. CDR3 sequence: CASSLFAHPNTEAFF. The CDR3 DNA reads TGTGCCAGCAGCTTATTTGCACACCCGAACACTGAAGCTTTCTTT.

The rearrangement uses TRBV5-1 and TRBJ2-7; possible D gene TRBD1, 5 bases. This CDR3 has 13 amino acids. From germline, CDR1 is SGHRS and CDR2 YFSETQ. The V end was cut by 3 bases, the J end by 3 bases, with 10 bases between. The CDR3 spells CASSSNQGYEQYF. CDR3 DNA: TGCGCCAGCAGCTCGAACCAGGGCTACGAGCAGTACTTC.

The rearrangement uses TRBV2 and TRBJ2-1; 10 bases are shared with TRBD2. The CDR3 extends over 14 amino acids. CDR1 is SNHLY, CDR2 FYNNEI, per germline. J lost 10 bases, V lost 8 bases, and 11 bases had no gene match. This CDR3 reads CASWTSGDSREQFF. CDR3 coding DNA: TGTGCCAGCTGGACTAGCGGAGATTCAAGGGAGCAGTTCTTC.

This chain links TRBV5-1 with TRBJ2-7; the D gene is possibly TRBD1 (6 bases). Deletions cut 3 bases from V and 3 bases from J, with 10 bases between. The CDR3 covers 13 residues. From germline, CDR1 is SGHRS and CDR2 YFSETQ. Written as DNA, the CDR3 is TGCGCCAGCAGCTACAGGGAGCGCTACGAGCAGTACTTC. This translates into CASSYRERYEQYF.

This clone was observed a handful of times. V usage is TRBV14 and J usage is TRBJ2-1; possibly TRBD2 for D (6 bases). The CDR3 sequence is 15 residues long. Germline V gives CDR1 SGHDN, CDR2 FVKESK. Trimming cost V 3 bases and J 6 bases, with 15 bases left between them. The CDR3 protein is CASSHTTGTANEQFF. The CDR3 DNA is TGTGCCAGCAGCCATACCACCGGGACTGCCAATGAGCAGTTCTTC.

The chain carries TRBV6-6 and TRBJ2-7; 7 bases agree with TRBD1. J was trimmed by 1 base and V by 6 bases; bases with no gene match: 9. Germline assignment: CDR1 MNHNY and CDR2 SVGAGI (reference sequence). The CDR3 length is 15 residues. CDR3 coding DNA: TGTGCCAGCAGAACCGGGACAGTCGCGTCCTACGAGCAGTACTTC. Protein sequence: CASRTGTVASYEQYF.

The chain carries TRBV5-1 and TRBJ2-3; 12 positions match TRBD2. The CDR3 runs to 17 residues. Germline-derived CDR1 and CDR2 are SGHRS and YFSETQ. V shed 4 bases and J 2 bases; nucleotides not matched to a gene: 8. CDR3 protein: CASSPLLAGGNTDTQYF. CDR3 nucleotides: TGCGCCAGCAGCCCGCTTCTAGCGGGGGGGAACACAGATACGCAGTATTTT.

The CDR3 DNA follows: TGCGCCAGCCCCGGAGATTATAATTCACCCCTCCACTTT. This gives the protein CASPGDYNSPLHF. V gene TRBV5-1 combines with J gene TRBJ1-6, with D unresolved. With 7 bases removed from V and 4 bases from J, the gap between germline ends came to 9 bases. CDR1 and CDR2 (germline): SGHRS, YFSETQ. This CDR3 is 13 amino acids long.

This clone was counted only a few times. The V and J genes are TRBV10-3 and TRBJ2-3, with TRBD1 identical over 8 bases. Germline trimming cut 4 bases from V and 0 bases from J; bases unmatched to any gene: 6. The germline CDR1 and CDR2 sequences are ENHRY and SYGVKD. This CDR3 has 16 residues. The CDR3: CAISGLGQASTDTQYF. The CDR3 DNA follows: TGTGCCATCAGTGGCTTGGGACAGGCTAGCACAGATACGCAGTATTTT.

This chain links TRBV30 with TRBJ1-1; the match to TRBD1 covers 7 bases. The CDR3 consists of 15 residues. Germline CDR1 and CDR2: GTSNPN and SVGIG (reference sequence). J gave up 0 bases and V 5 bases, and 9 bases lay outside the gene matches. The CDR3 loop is CAWSRDSRMNTEAFF. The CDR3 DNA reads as TGTGCCTGGTCCCGGGACAGTAGGATGAACACTGAAGCTTTCTTT.

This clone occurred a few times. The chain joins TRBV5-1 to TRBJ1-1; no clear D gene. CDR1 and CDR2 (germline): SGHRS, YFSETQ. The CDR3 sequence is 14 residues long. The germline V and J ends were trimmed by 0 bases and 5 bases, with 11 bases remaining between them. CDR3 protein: CASSLDRSRTEAFF. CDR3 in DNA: TGCGCCAGCAGCTTGGATCGGAGTAGGACTGAAGCTTTCTTT.

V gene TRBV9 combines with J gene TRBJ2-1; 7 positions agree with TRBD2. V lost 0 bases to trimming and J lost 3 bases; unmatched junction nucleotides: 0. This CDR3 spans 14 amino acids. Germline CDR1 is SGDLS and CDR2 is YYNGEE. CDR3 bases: TGTGCCAGCAGCGTAGGCGGGGGCTACAATGAGCAGTTCTTC. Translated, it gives CASSVGGGYNEQFF. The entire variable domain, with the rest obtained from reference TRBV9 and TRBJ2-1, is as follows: DSGVTQTPKHLITATGQRVTLRCSPRSGDLSVYWYQQSLDQGLQFLIQYYNGEERAKGNILERFSAQQFPDLHSELNLSSLELGDSALYFCASSVGGGYNEQFFGPGTRLTVL.

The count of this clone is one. CDR3: CASSLRGYGEKLFF. DNA of the CDR3: TGCGCCAGCAGCCTAAGGGGGTATGGAGAAAAACTGTTTTTT. The chain uses TRBV5-1 and TRBJ1-4, with a possible D match to TRBD1 (6 bases). CDR3 length: 14 residues. Germline V gene data show CDR1 as SGHRS and CDR2 as YFSETQ. Trimming took off 4 bases at V and 8 bases at J, with 15 bases between the two ends.